This TCR beta chain comes out of a study of regulatory T cells in long-lasting Graves disease (dated by TCRdb to the early 2020s). Looking at the study overall: Patients with newly diagnosed Graves' disease had been on antithyroid drugs for under 3 months. This study used TCR sequencing and RNA sequencing of peripheral blood to compare persistent Graves' disease patients against newly diagnosed Graves' disease patients. The study took place in China and was registered as a clinical trial. A total of some 35 samples underwent TCR sequencing, from about 13 patients with persistent Graves' disease and roughly 20 patients with newly diagnosed Graves' disease.

Trimming costs V 3 bases and J 4 bases, and their ends lie 11 bases apart. Counted from cysteine to phenylalanine, this CDR3 has 13 amino acids. The read is trimmed to its CDR3 DNA, 39 bases read in frame from base 1. Based on the germline V gene, the CDR1 and CDR2 sequences are SGHRS and YFSETQ. In light of the paper, this sample's time point label describes: newly diagnosed GD, antithyroid drugs for less than 3 months. For both TCR sequencing and RNA sequencing, RNA was extracted from PBMCs using TRIzol. Graves' disease was diagnosed according to American Thyroid Association guidelines. Recruitment of patients was carried out at an endocrinology department in Xi'an, China. Each patient gave around 9 milliliters of peripheral blood, collected in an EDTA anticoagulant tube. PBMCs were isolated by Ficoll Paque Plus density gradient separation without further T cell sorting. An Agilent 2100 Bioanalyzer and agarose gel were used to check RNA quality, and a NanoDrop 2000 was used to measure RNA concentration.

A word on this clonotype: Its specific antigen is unknown. No base qualities exist here, and no much larger clone lies one base off it.

The research as a whole found: TRBV28, TRBJ1-2 and TRBJ2-5 were preferentially used in persistent disease, while TRBV20-1 and TRBJ2-1 were favored in newly diagnosed disease. More public clonotypes were shared among persistent patients (roughly 2,900) than among newly diagnosed patients (966). Sequencing and analysis were restricted to the TCR beta chain. Only peripheral blood was studied, because thyroid tissue, the primary lesion, was inaccessible. The authors noted that the small sample size was a limitation that may lower accuracy. Persistent Graves' disease patients showed lower TCR Shannon entropy and fewer highly expanded clones than newly diagnosed patients, suggesting clonal expansion.

Library preparation employed multiplex PCR. TCRdb shows the sequencer as Illumina HiSeq 4000. iRepertoire HTBI primers and Arm-PCR amplification of CDR3 regions were used to construct TCR beta libraries. Gel purification was performed on PCR products prior to sequencing. Per the authors' processing: Across samples, roughly 60 TRBV and 15 or so TRBJ segments were identified and used for gene usage analysis of CDR3 amino acid clonotypes. Filtered high-quality paired reads were merged into contigs using COPE and FqMerger. BLAST was used to align contigs to the IMGT TRBV, TRBD and TRBJ reference genes, and CDR3 was defined following IMGT. Clonotypes above 0.1% frequency were classified as highly expanded clones. Shannon entropy was used to measure repertoire diversity, and the Gini coefficient was used to measure V-J evenness. Clonotypes shared by more than one individual were considered public. TCRdb reanalyzed the raw reads on its own, using fastp at Q25 for trimming and MiXCR for clone calling, and kept in-frame beta chains. Each CDR3 protein gets just one entry, which takes the most common genes and DNA from the rows behind it. What appears here as the V and J calls and clone size reflects TCRdb's work, not the paper's. The sample table records roughly 500,000 distinct CDR3 sequences; about 13% of these occur just once. The ten largest clones add up to 8.5% to 10% of the sample.

The sample also formed part of further work on T cells in Graves' hyperthyroidism and ophthalmopathy. The second paper further reports: Stable Graves' hyperthyroidism was defined as the absence of progression to ophthalmopathy over 18 months of follow-up. The hyperthyroidism patients were between 18 and 65 years old and newly diagnosed, with a disease duration of less than 2 months. Any patient with an uncontrolled infection, another autoimmune disease, pregnancy or lactation was excluded. Diagnoses were based on clinical symptoms, serum thyroxine and TRAb, thyroid ultrasound and orbital computed tomography. A first-round RT-PCR of the TCR CDR3 used the HTBI primer set with the Qiagen OneStep RT-PCR kit. Blood samples also contained most of the expanded thyroid clonotypes (frequency above 0.001), which suggests that blood repertoires may reflect thyroid immune responses. Ophthalmopathy was separated from stable hyperthyroidism by a 13 V-J signature model, with approximately 85% sensitivity and approximately 84% specificity obtained in cross-validation and 80%/75% obtained in testing. During validation, the model predicted progression to ophthalmopathy a median of roughly six months ahead of onset, with roughly 65% sensitivity and 72% to 80% specificity. To identify TCR V-J signatures that set the groups apart, the researchers used a discovery cohort of more than 95 patients, made up of some 41 with Graves' ophthalmopathy and 55 to 65 with stable Graves' hyperthyroidism. An independent validation cohort of under 20 hyperthyroidism patients and about 16 patients who later progressed to ophthalmopathy tested prospective prediction of ophthalmopathy. The 100 or so discovery patients were randomly split 7:3 into training and test sets. Thyroid tissue and blood T-cell repertoires from six Graves' hyperthyroidism patients were also compared in the study. After sampling, hyperthyroidism patients received methimazole starting at 30 mg daily, and ophthalmopathy patients received high-dose intravenous methylprednisolone. Libraries were constructed in a second round of multiplex PCR, after which size selection and purification were performed. Libraries were sequenced paired-end with 100 bp reads on an Illumina HiSeq2000. SOAPnuke was used to process the raw data, removing reads that contained adapters or uncalled bases, had a mean Phred below 15, or lacked an exact match to the constant primer or identifier. High-quality paired reads were merged using COPE v1.2.5, and each unique nucleotide sequence was defined as a clonotype. Clonotypes were aligned to IMGT TRBV, TRBD and TRBJ reference segments using MiTCR v1.1. The analysis was restricted to V-J combinations with a frequency above 0.0001, which together covered over 99% of the repertoires. The TCS score was defined as the ratio of F50 (clonal expansion) to E x V (chaos), calculated using BLOSUM62-based TCRdist between CDR3 peptides within each V-J. Welch's t-statistics and random forest reduced approximately 520 V-J features to fewer than 15, which were used in a naive Bayes classifier (R e1071). No statistical method was used to fix the sample size in advance, and group allocation was not hidden from the investigators. The paper reports TCR Vbeta CDR3 sequencing of more than 120 peripheral blood samples: some 41 ophthalmopathy, fewer than 85 hyperthyroidism and around 17 progressor patients.

The specimen was peripheral blood mononuclear cells (PBMCs), collected at new diagnosis, from a patient treated with antithyroid drugs. The clonotype was recovered from a man aged 30-40 years with Graves disease. Donor details come from another sample of the same person, matched by shared clones. The chain couples TRBV5-1 to TRBJ2-7, with the D gene too uncertain to name. The DNA sequence is as follows: TGCGCCAGCAGCTCTTCGCAGAAGTACGAGCAGTACTTC. The translation is CASSSSQKYEQYF.